The 8 T cell receptor beta chains given below trace back to one sample, sequenced in a study of cytomegalovirus exposure and HLA in healthy donors. Sequencing was performed with immunoSEQ multiplex PCR; in TCRdb, only in-frame clones are kept and a portion is missing. The table includes over 200,000 clones, around 90% detected once. The sample was PBMCs. These receptors were obtained from a woman under 30 in good health and CMV-seronegative.

This CDR3 reads CASSQQLAGESYNEQFF. CDR3 bases: TGTGCCAGCAGCCAGCAACTAGCGGGGGAATCCTACAATGAGCAGTTCTTC. The V and J genes are TRBV11-3 and TRBJ2-1; 11 bases are shared with TRBD2. Losses at the gene ends were 5 bases for V and 1 base for J; bases not matched to a gene: 7. The germline CDR1 and CDR2 sequences are SGHNT and YENEEA. CDR3 length: 17 residues.

The chain is built from TRBV28 and TRBJ2-7; weak D call: TRBD2 (6 bases). Germline values: CDR1 MDHEN, CDR2 SYDVKM. V lost 3 bases to trimming and J lost 3 bases, with 18 bases between them. This CDR3 region has 16 residues. The DNA for the CDR3 is TGTGCCAGCAGTTTTTCTTACGGTAGCGGCGACTACGAGCAGTACTTC. Protein: CASSFSYGSGDYEQYF.

The genes are TRBV28 and TRBJ2-2; the match to TRBD1 covers 7 bases. Germline CDR1 reads MDHEN; CDR2 reads SYDVKM. The V and J ends lost 6 bases and 4 bases, in that order; junction bases with no gene match: 11. The CDR3 has 16 residues. The DNA of the CDR3 is TGTGCCAGCAGCCCCGACAGGGTTGGGAGCACCGGGGAGCTGTTTTTT. It yields the protein CASSPDRVGSTGELFF. The variable domain in full, completed from reference TRBV28 and TRBJ2-2, reads DVKVTQSSRYLVKRTGEKVFLECVQDMDHENMFWYRQDPGLGLRLIYFSYDVKMKEKGDIPEGYSVSREKKERFSLILESASTNQTSMYLCASSPDRVGSTGELFFGEGSRLTVL.

This chain connects TRBV19 to TRBJ1-3; 11 bases align to TRBD1. Germline V lookup: CDR1 LNHDA, CDR2 SQIVND (reference sequence). V lost 4 bases, J lost 7 bases, and 9 bases stayed unmatched. The CDR3 runs 16 residues. CDR3 nucleotides: TGTGCCAGTAGTACCCCGACCCGGGACAGGGGGAACACCATATATTTT. Amino acid sequence: CASSTPTRDRGNTIYF.

The chain joins TRBV21-1 to TRBJ1-5; the table names TRBD1, a call not compared with the DNA. TRBV21-1 counts as a pseudogene. This CDR3 is built from 13 residues. As DNA, the CDR3 is TGTGCCAGCAGCGAACAGGGGTATCAGCCCCAGCATTTT. Its translation: CASSEQGYQPQHF.

The chain uses TRBV4-3 and TRBJ2-3; tentative D call: TRBD2 (6 bases). Per the germline V gene, CDR1 is LGHNA and CDR2 is YSLEER. The CDR3 is 14 amino acids. Deletions cut 3 bases from V and 2 bases from J, with 9 bases between. The CDR3 DNA is TGCGCCAGCAGCCAGGCGGGGCCCACAGATACGCAGTATTTT. Protein: CASSQAGPTDTQYF.

The chain couples TRBV7-2 to TRBJ1-6, with D perhaps TRBD1 (5 bases). Germline assignment: CDR1 SGHTA and CDR2 FQGNSA. V was shortened by 0 bases and J by 2 bases, with 8 bases between the two germline ends. The CDR3 length is 16 residues. As DNA, the CDR3 is TGTGCCAGCAGCTTAGCGCAGGGCACCTATAATTCACCCCTCCACTTT. It yields the protein CASSLAQGTYNSPLHF.

CDR3 amino acids: CASRGGLAGGTDTQYF. Here the CDR3 DNA reads TGTGCCAGCAGGGGTGGACTAGCGGGGGGCACAGATACGCAGTATTTT. The chain has TRBV5-4 and TRBJ2-3; TRBD2 aligns across 13 bases. The J segment lost 1 base and the V segment lost 5 bases, leaving 4 bases of the junction unmatched. The CDR3 totals 16 residues. Germline assignment: CDR1 SGHNT and CDR2 YYREEE (reference sequence).